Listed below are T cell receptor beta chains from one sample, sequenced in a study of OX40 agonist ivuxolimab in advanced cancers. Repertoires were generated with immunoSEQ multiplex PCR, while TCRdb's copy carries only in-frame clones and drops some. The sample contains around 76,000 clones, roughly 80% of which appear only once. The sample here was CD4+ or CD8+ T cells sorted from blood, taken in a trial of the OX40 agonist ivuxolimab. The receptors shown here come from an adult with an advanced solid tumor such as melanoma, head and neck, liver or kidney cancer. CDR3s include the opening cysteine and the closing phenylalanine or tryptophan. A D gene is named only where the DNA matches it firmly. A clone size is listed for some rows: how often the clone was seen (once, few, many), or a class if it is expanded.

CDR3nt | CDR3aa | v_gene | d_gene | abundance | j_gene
TGTGCCAGCAGACCTGGAGCGGGAGGGCCGGACGAGCAGTACTTC | CASRPGAGGPDEQYF | TRBV2 | TRBD2 | NA | TRBJ2-7
TGTGCCAGCAGCCCGCAAGGGGCATACGAGCAGTACTTC | CASSPQGAYEQYF | TRBV9 | NA | NA | TRBJ2-7
TGCAGCGCCGTTACTGACAGGGGGAGAAGAGAGACCCAGTACTTC | CSAVTDRGRRETQYF | TRBV29-1 | TRBD1 | NA | TRBJ2-5
TGTGCCTGGAGTGGGCACGGGGGGGGCGCTGAAGCTTTCTTT | CAWSGHGGGAEAFF | TRBV30 | NA | NA | TRBJ1-1
TGTGCCAGCAGCGGGCGAGGGGCAGGGGAGCAGTTCTTC | CASSGRGAGEQFF | TRBV7-9 | NA | NA | TRBJ2-1
TGTGCCAGCAGTTACTCGGGCGCCGGGACGCAGTATTTT | CASSYSGAGTQYF | TRBV6-5 | NA | NA | TRBJ2-3
TGCAGCGCCTCTGACAGGGGGCGAGAAAAACTGTTTTTT | CSASDRGREKLFF | TRBV29-1 | TRBD1 | NA | TRBJ1-4
TGTGCCAGCAGCTTAGGGGCTAGCAGCTCCTACGAGCAGTACTTC | CASSLGASSSYEQYF | TRBV11-3 | NA | NA | TRBJ2-7
TGTGCCAGCAGCGTAGGAGGACTAGGGGGGCAGTTCTTC | CASSVGGLGGQFF | TRBV9 | NA | NA | TRBJ2-1
TGTGCCAGCAGCATGGGACAGAATAGCAATCAGCCCCAGCATTTT | CASSMGQNSNQPQHF | TRBV7-2 | TRBD1 | NA | TRBJ1-5
TGTGCCAGCTCAACGGACAGCCAAGAGACCCAGTACTTC | CASSTDSQETQYF | TRBV18 | NA | once | TRBJ2-5
TGTGCCAGCAGCCAAGTGAACAGCGCAGGGGGCTACACCTTC | CASSQVNSAGGYTF | TRBV4-2 | NA | NA | TRBJ1-2
TGTGCCAGCAGTTTGAGCAAGGTGGTCGTGGAAAAACTGTTTTTT | CASSLSKVVVEKLFF | TRBV28 | NA | NA | TRBJ1-4
TGTGCCAGCAGCTTAGCTAGTGACAGGGTGGGAAATCAGCCCCAGCATTTT | CASSLASDRVGNQPQHF | TRBV7-6 | TRBD1 | NA | TRBJ1-5
TGTGCCAGCAGCAGAAGGGGACTAGCGGGGGGTCCGGGTCTAGGAGAGCAGTTCTTC | CASSRRGLAGGPGLGEQFF | TRBV7-9 | TRBD2 | NA | TRBJ2-1